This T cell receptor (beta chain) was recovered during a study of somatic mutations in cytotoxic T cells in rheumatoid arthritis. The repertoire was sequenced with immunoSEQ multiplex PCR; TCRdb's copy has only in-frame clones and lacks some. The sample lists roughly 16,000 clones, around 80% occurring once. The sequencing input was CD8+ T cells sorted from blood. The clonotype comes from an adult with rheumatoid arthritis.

This CDR3 is CAISGTSGEETQYF. Here the CDR3 DNA reads TGTGCCATCAGCGGGACTAGCGGGGAAGAGACCCAGTACTTC. The J gene is TRBJ2-5, the V gene TRBV10-3; 13 bases agree with TRBD2. This CDR3 is 14 amino acids long. V was clipped by 6 bases and J by 3 bases; unmatched bases: 1. Germline-derived CDR1 and CDR2 are ENHRY and SYGVKD.